These 26 T cell receptor beta chains were all obtained from the same sample, sequenced in a study of cytomegalovirus exposure and HLA in healthy donors. A multiplex PCR was run with 60 Vbeta primers and 13 Jbeta primers. Generated by immunoSEQ multiplex PCR, the TCRdb table keeps only in-frame clones and is missing some. This table holds 100,000 to 150,000 clones, about 80% found once. Sequencing was done on a sample of PBMCs. The receptors were gathered from a man aged 25 to 40 in good health and CMV-seropositive.

The CDR3 DNA sequence: TGTGCCAGCAGCCAAGAAACAGGGTACACAGATACGCAGTATTTT. Translated: CASSQETGYTDTQYF. The chain employs TRBV4-2 and TRBJ2-3, with a tentative D call TRBD1 (6 bases). CDR1 LGHNA and CDR2 YNFKEQ come from the germline V gene. Trimming cost V 0 bases and J 2 bases, with 9 bases left between them. There are 15 residues in the CDR3.

V is TRBV28 and J is TRBJ1-4; D uncertain. This CDR3 is built from 14 residues. Germline CDR1 reads MDHEN; CDR2 reads SYDVKM. V was cut by 4 bases and J by 7 bases, with 13 bases left in between. CDR3 nucleotide sequence: TGTGCCAGCAGTTGGACTCTGTGGCCTGAAAAACTGTTTTTT. It encodes CASSWTLWPEKLFF. Full variable domain (missing parts from reference TRBV28 and TRBJ1-4): DVKVTQSSRYLVKRTGEKVFLECVQDMDHENMFWYRQDPGLGLRLIYFSYDVKMKEKGDIPEGYSVSREKKERFSLILESASTNQTSMYLCASSWTLWPEKLFFGSGTQLSVL.

This rearrangement joins TRBV19 to TRBJ1-5; maybe TRBD1 (5 bases). This CDR3 comprises 18 residues. The V end lost 7 bases, the J end lost 0 bases, and 22 bases lay between the germline ends. Germline V gene lookup returns CDR1 LNHDA and CDR2 SQIVND (reference sequence). CDR3 amino acids: CASTTRGSLGNSNQPQHF. The CDR3 coding sequence is TGTGCCAGTACCACTCGGGGGTCTCTAGGCAATAGCAATCAGCCCCAGCATTTT.

The V call is TRBV10-3, the J call TRBJ1-6; D gene uncertain. CDR1 and CDR2 from the germline V gene are ENHRY and SYGVKD. The CDR3 has 15 amino acids. Deletions cut 4 bases from V and 2 bases from J, with 9 bases between. The chain's CDR3 is CAISGQNTYNSPLHF. The CDR3 DNA follows: TGTGCCATCAGTGGTCAGAATACCTATAATTCACCCCTCCACTTT.

This rearrangement joins TRBV6-5 to TRBJ1-1; D gene uncertain. In germline, CDR1 is MNHEY, CDR2 SVGAGI. CDR3 length: 15 amino acids. The V and J ends lost 6 bases and 0 bases respectively, with 14 bases between them. CDR3 in DNA: TGTGCCAGCAGAAAAGACACGGCGCTGAACACTGAAGCTTTCTTT. It encodes CASRKDTALNTEAFF.

This chain uses TRBV19 with TRBJ1-2, with 9 bases identical to TRBD1. After removal of 5 bases from V and 9 bases from J, the junction contained 13 bases not matched to a gene. The CDR3 contains 15 residues. In germline, CDR1 is LNHDA, CDR2 SQIVND (reference sequence). This CDR3 is CASSEIDRGDVSYTF. CDR3 bases: TGTGCCAGTAGTGAGATTGACAGGGGGGACGTGAGCTACACCTTC.

The chain combines TRBV15 with TRBJ1-2; 12 positions agree with TRBD1. The CDR3 length is 17 residues. Germline V lookup: CDR1 LNHNV, CDR2 YYDKDF (reference sequence). The ends lost 0 bases at V and 8 bases at J; junction bases unmatched: 10. CDR3 sequence (DNA): TGTGCCACCAGCAGAGATGGGGGGGGACAGGGGGCTTGGGGCTACACCTTC. Protein sequence: CATSRDGGGQGAWGYTF.

The genes are TRBV2 and TRBJ2-7; TRBD1 matches 8 bases. V gave up 6 bases and J gave up 6 bases; unmatched junction bases: 7. The CDR3 consists of 13 residues. CDR1 and CDR2 from the germline V gene are SNHLY and FYNNEI. For the CDR3, the DNA is TGTGCCAGCAGACCGACAGGGGTCTTCGAGCAGTACTTC. Residues: CASRPTGVFEQYF.

This chain uses TRBV4-1 with TRBJ1-1, with a possible D match to TRBD1 (5 bases). The CDR3 spans 15 residues. Trimming pared 2 bases from V and 1 base from J, leaving 11 bases between. From germline, CDR1 is MGHRA and CDR2 YSYEKL. The CDR3 loop reads CASSQSGRANTEAFF. The CDR3 DNA reads as TGCGCCAGCAGCCAATCAGGCAGGGCGAACACTGAAGCTTTCTTT.

This clone was found once. The rearrangement links TRBV5-6 to TRBJ2-7, with D perhaps TRBD1 (6 bases). V was pared by 3 bases and J by 3 bases, with 10 bases between. Germline CDR1 reads SGHDT; CDR2 reads YYEEEE. This CDR3 is 13 amino acids long. The CDR3 region is CASSYRGGYEQYF. The DNA for the CDR3 is TGTGCCAGCAGCTATCGAGGGGGCTACGAGCAGTACTTC.

The chain recombines TRBV30 with TRBJ1-2, with 7 bases identical to TRBD1. The germline V gene encodes CDR1 GTSNPN and CDR2 SVGIG (reference sequence). Losses at the gene ends were 5 bases for V and 5 bases for J; bases not matched to a gene: 2. The CDR3 extends over 11 amino acids. The CDR3 DNA is TGTGCCTGGGAACAGGGGTATGGCTACACCTTC. Encoded protein: CAWEQGYGYTF.

The chain uses TRBV5-1 and TRBJ2-7, with unresolved D. This CDR3 is 18 amino acids long. Germline lookup yields CDR1 SGHRS and CDR2 YFSETQ. Deletions cut 3 bases from V and 2 bases from J, with 24 bases between. The CDR3 spells CASSSITTASVAPYEQYF. Written as DNA, the CDR3 is TGCGCCAGCAGCTCGATTACCACAGCTTCAGTTGCCCCCTACGAGCAGTACTTC.

This clone was seen only once. The chain combines TRBV9 with TRBJ2-2, with D perhaps matching TRBD1 (5 bases). Germline-derived CDR1 and CDR2 are SGDLS and YYNGEE. V was pared by 0 bases and J by 6 bases, with 9 bases between. The CDR3 consists of 14 residues. This chain's CDR3 is CASSVARAPGELFF. CDR3 in DNA: TGTGCCAGCAGCGTAGCCAGGGCGCCCGGGGAGCTGTTTTTT.

A single count supports this clone. V and J are TRBV9 and TRBJ1-3; D gene unclear. CDR1 SGDLS and CDR2 YYNGEE come from the germline V gene. The ends were cut back, 4 bases at V and 1 base at J, with 12 bases in the middle. This CDR3 has 15 residues. CDR3 sequence reads: CASSSREGSGNTIYF. Written as DNA, the CDR3 is TGTGCCAGCAGCTCTCGGGAGGGTTCTGGAAACACCATATATTTT.

The J gene is TRBJ2-1, the V gene TRBV11-2, with D possibly being TRBD2 (5 bases). V was shortened by 5 bases and J by 8 bases, with 22 bases between the two germline ends. This CDR3 spans 16 amino acids. Germline loops: CDR1 SGHAT, CDR2 FQNNGV. The CDR3: CASSLDRGLAGDEQFF. DNA of the CDR3: TGTGCCAGCAGCCTTGATAGAGGTTTGGCCGGGGATGAGCAGTTCTTC.

V and J are TRBV27 and TRBJ2-2; D is possibly TRBD1 (6 bases). Trimming removed 7 bases from V and 5 bases from J, with 20 bases in between. The length of the CDR3 is 16 residues. CDR1 MNHEY and CDR2 SMNVEV come from the germline V gene (reference sequence). In nucleotides, the CDR3 is TGTGCCAGCATGCGATTCGACGGACAGATAACCGGGGAGCTGTTTTTT. Translating gives CASMRFDGQITGELFF.

The chain couples TRBV6-1 to TRBJ1-2; TRBD1 agrees at 10 bases. This CDR3 spans 15 amino acids. CDR1 MNHNS and CDR2 SASEGT come from the germline V gene. Losses at the gene ends were 7 bases for V and 4 bases for J; bases not matched to a gene: 9. The CDR3 region is CASNPRTGGFYGYTF. The CDR3 DNA sequence: TGTGCCAGCAATCCGAGGACAGGGGGTTTCTATGGCTACACCTTC.

The chain links TRBV6-6 to TRBJ1-2; TRBD1 agrees at 8 bases. CDR3 length equals 14 residues. The V and J ends lost 5 bases and 3 bases, in that order; junction bases with no gene match: 5. Germline lookup yields CDR1 MNHNY and CDR2 SVGAGI (reference sequence). CDR3 DNA: TGTGCCAGCAGTGGACAGGGAAAATACTATGGCTACACCTTC. Translation gives CASSGQGKYYGYTF.

The DNA of the CDR3 is TGTGCCAGCAGTGCCACCCCCAGGGGATACAATCAGCCCCAGCATTTT. Translation: CASSATPRGYNQPQHF. The V call is TRBV27, the J call TRBJ1-5, with D perhaps TRBD1 (6 bases). The length of the CDR3 is 16 residues. V shed 5 bases and J shed 3 bases, with 17 bases lying between them. The germline V gene encodes CDR1 MNHEY and CDR2 SMNVEV (reference sequence).

This chain links TRBV6-4 with TRBJ1-3; 10 positions agree with TRBD1. CDR3 length: 18 amino acids. The V gene's germline CDR1 is MRHNA and CDR2 SNTAGT. V shed 2 bases and J 1 base; nucleotides not matched to a gene: 8. CDR3 bases: TGTGCCAGCAGTGACGGGGACAGGGGAAGGGTTTCTGGAAACACCATATATTTT. This encodes CASSDGDRGRVSGNTIYF.

A remark on this clone: At one end, the junction sequence differs from germline, possibly due to a read error. The V call is TRBV5-1, the J call TRBJ2-3; D perhaps matches TRBD1 (6 bases). The CDR3 has 16 amino acids. CDR1 and CDR2 (germline): SGHRS, YFSETQ. CDR3 DNA: TGCGCCAGCACCTTGAACCTCGGGACACCCACAGATACGCAGTATTTT. Its translation is CASTLNLGTPTDTQYF.

This rearrangement joins TRBV27 to TRBJ1-5, with TRBD1 matching 8 bases. The junction had 4 bases not matched to a gene; V was cut back by 0 bases and J by 6 bases. In germline, CDR1 is MNHEY, CDR2 SMNVEV (reference sequence). CDR3 length: 15 amino acids. The DNA of the CDR3 is TGTGCCAGCAGTTTATCCCCGGACAGGGCTCAGCCCCAGCATTTT. Protein: CASSLSPDRAQPQHF.

A word on this clone: Additional DNA sequences in this sample encode the identical CDR3. The rearrangement uses TRBV6-4 and TRBJ1-1; tentative D call: TRBD1 (5 bases). Germline lookup yields CDR1 MRHNA and CDR2 SNTAGT. This CDR3 has 13 amino acids. V was pared by 3 bases and J by 4 bases, with 9 bases between. This CDR3 is CASSEGRGTEAFF. The CDR3 DNA reads as TGTGCCAGCAGTGAAGGGAGGGGCACTGAAGCTTTCTTT.

The V call is TRBV5-5, the J call TRBJ1-2, with D possibly TRBD1 on 6 matching bases. This CDR3 is 15 amino acids long. Germline assignment: CDR1 SGHKS and CDR2 YYEKEE (reference sequence). V was shortened by 0 bases and J by 3 bases, with 12 bases between the two germline ends. The CDR3 loop reads CASSLDAGEYYGYTF. CDR3 sequence (DNA): TGTGCCAGCAGCTTGGATGCAGGGGAGTACTATGGCTACACCTTC.

This chain joins TRBV21-1 and TRBJ1-2; the D call TRBD1 from the table was never checked on the DNA. TRBV21-1 is listed as a pseudogene. The CDR3 consists of 16 residues. CDR3 amino acids: CASSKGDGQTNYGYTF. CDR3 bases: TGTGCCAGCAGCAAGGGCGATGGACAGACTAACTATGGCTACACCTTC.

This clone occurred a few times. The chain combines TRBV7-2 with TRBJ1-1, with a possible D match to TRBD1 (6 bases). CDR1 SGHTA and CDR2 FQGNSA come from the germline V gene. The CDR3 runs 14 residues. Trimming removed 6 bases at V and 2 bases at J, with 13 bases between. The CDR3 here is CASSPDRINTEAFF. In nucleotides, the CDR3 is TGTGCCAGCAGTCCCGACAGGATTAACACTGAAGCTTTCTTT.